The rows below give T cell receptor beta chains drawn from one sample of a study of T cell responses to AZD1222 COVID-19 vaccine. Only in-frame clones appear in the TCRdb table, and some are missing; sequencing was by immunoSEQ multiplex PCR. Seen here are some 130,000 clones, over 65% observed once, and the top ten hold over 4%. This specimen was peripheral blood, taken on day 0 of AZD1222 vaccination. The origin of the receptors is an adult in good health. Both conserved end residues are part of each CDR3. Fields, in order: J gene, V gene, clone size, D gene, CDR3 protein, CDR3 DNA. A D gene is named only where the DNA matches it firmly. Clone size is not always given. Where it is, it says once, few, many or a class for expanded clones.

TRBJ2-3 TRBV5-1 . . CASSLGYPDTQYF TGCGCCAGCAGCTTGGGGTATCCAGATACGCAGTATTTT
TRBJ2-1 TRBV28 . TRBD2 CASRREAGSSYNEQFF TGTGCCAGCAGGCGGGAAGCGGGAAGCTCCTACAATGAGCAGTTCTTC
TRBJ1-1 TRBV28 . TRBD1 CASSNGGGGFNTEAFF TGTGCCAGCAGCAACGGAGGGGGCGGCTTTAACACTGAAGCTTTCTTT
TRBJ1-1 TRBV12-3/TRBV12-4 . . CASSTPRNTEAFF TGTGCCAGCAGCACGCCCAGGAACACTGAAGCTTTCTTT
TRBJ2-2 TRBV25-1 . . CASSDSGTPTGELFF TGTGCCAGCAGTGATTCCGGGACACCCACCGGGGAGCTGTTTTTT
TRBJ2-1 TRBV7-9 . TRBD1 CASSLFTGGIGNEQFF TGTGCCAGCAGCCTCTTTACAGGGGGGATAGGGAATGAGCAGTTCTTC
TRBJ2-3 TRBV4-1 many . CASSPSTGRARPDTQYF TGCGCCAGCAGCCCCTCCACTGGGCGGGCTCGACCGGATACGCAGTATTTT
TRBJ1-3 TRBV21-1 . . CAAQATHSGNTIYF TGTGCCGCACAGGCAACTCACTCTGGAAACACCATATATTTT
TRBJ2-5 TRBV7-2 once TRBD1 CASSLQGILEAQYF TGTGCCAGCAGTCTACAGGGGATTTTGGAGGCCCAGTACTTC
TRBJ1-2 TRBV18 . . CASSPSASNYGYTF TGTGCCAGCTCACCCTCGGCCAGTAACTATGGCTACACCTTC
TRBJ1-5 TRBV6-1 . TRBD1 CASSEVGTGRQPQHF TGTGCCAGCAGTGAAGTGGGGACAGGGAGACAGCCCCAGCATTTT